Presented here are 14 T cell receptor beta chains from one specimen sequenced in a study of cytomegalovirus exposure and HLA in healthy donors (dated 2017 in TCRdb). The library was prepared using the immunoSEQ multiplex PCR assay. The multiplex PCR relied on a mix of 60 forward primers for TCR Vbeta segments and 13 reverse primers for TCR Jbeta segments. TCRdb took over this immuneACCESS table, retaining in-frame rearrangements with V and J assigned. Such tables are incomplete; in checked studies, under half of the missing clones stem from an unresolved V gene, and the remainder is unexplained. This sample is represented by fewer than 200,000 clones; 65% to 75% of them were singletons. The top ten constitute roughly 1.6% of the sample. Material: PBMCs. All receptors derive from a girl aged 10-17 years in good health and CMV-seronegative.

The count of this clone is one. The rearrangement joins TRBV19 to TRBJ1-5, with D possibly being TRBD1 (6 bases). This CDR3 has 16 residues. Deletions cut 1 base from V and 2 bases from J, with 12 bases between. Germline CDR1 LNHDA, CDR2 SQIVND (reference sequence). The CDR3 region is CASSIAQGRGNQPQHF. The CDR3 DNA reads as TGTGCCAGTAGTATAGCGCAGGGGCGAGGCAATCAGCCCCAGCATTTT.

V usage is TRBV18 and J usage is TRBJ2-1, with 11 bases fitting TRBD2. This CDR3 comprises 16 residues. The ends lost 5 bases at V and 7 bases at J; junction bases unmatched: 10. Per the germline V gene, CDR1 is KGHSH and CDR2 is LQKENI. The chain's CDR3 is CASSGLEASGGNEQFF. Written as DNA, the CDR3 is TGTGCCAGCTCAGGCCTCGAGGCTAGCGGGGGGAATGAGCAGTTCTTC. The full variable domain, rest sourced from reference TRBV18 and TRBJ2-1, is NAGVMQNPRHLVRRRGQEARLRCSPMKGHSHVYWYRQLPEEGLKFMVYLQKENIIDESGMPKERFSAEFPKEGPSILRIQQVVRGDSAAYFCASSGLEASGGNEQFFGPGTRLTVL.

The CDR3 protein is CAFPTSGGADAKYEQYF. In DNA, the CDR3 is TGTGCCTTCCCGACTAGCGGGGGCGCGGACGCTAAGTACGAGCAGTACTTC. This rearrangement joins TRBV30 to TRBJ2-7, with 12 bases fitting TRBD2. J gave up 4 bases and V 7 bases, and 17 bases lay outside the gene matches. This CDR3 comprises 17 residues. CDR1 is GTSNPN and CDR2 is SVGIG in the germline V gene (reference sequence).

This CDR3 reads CASSDRDSSNTEAFF. Here the CDR3 DNA reads TGCGCCAGCAGCGACAGGGACAGTTCGAACACTGAAGCTTTCTTT. The J gene is TRBJ1-1, the V gene TRBV4-1; 7 bases map to TRBD1. This CDR3 has 15 amino acids. Looked up from germline, CDR1 is MGHRA and CDR2 is YSYEKL. V shed 5 bases and J 1 base; nucleotides not matched to a gene: 7.

The chain links TRBV18 to TRBJ1-4, with a possible D match to TRBD1 (5 bases). Germline V CDR1 and CDR2: KGHSH, LQKENI. V was pared by 1 base and J by 8 bases, with 14 bases between. This CDR3 has 15 residues. The CDR3 spells CASSPRGDLNEKLFF. CDR3 sequence (DNA): TGTGCCAGCTCACCACGGGGGGATTTGAACGAAAAACTGTTTTTT.

This clone has a handful of counts. The chain uses TRBV28 and TRBJ2-7; D is perhaps TRBD1 (6 bases). CDR1 and CDR2 (germline): MDHEN, SYDVKM. CDR3 length: 14 amino acids. Trimming took 8 bases from V and 2 from J, leaving 16 bases between them. Here the CDR3 DNA reads TGTGCCAGCCTCGCGACAGGTCGTCCCTACGAGCAGTACTTC. This codes for CASLATGRPYEQYF.

The chain couples TRBV7-2 to TRBJ1-1, with a tentative D call TRBD1 (6 bases). The germline gives CDR1 SGHTA, CDR2 FQGNSA. CDR3 size: 12 residues. Deletions cut 4 bases from V and 5 bases from J, with 8 bases between. For the CDR3, the DNA is TGTGCCAGCAGCTACAGGGAGACTGAAGCTTTCTTT. Its protein is CASSYRETEAFF.

V gene TRBV4-1 combines with J gene TRBJ1-5; 8 nucleotides line up with TRBD1. CDR1 is MGHRA, CDR2 YSYEKL, per germline. The CDR3 contains 14 residues. Unmatched junction bases numbered 4, after V lost 0 bases and J lost 9 bases. The CDR3 spells CASSQDTGGRPQHF. CDR3 nucleotides: TGCGCCAGCAGCCAAGATACAGGGGGACGGCCCCAGCATTTT.

This clone was recorded only once. V usage is TRBV5-8 and J usage is TRBJ2-7; D is perhaps TRBD2 (5 bases). Germline CDR1 is SGHTS and CDR2 is YDEGEE. Trimming removed 1 base at V and 0 bases at J, with 14 bases between. The CDR3 is 16 amino acids. The DNA of the CDR3 is TGTGCCAGCAGCTTGACGGACGGACTCCCCTCCTACGAGCAGTACTTC. This gives the protein CASSLTDGLPSYEQYF.

This chain connects TRBV28 to TRBJ1-5; perhaps TRBD1 as D (6 bases). This CDR3 spans 16 amino acids. CDR1 and CDR2 from the germline V gene are MDHEN and SYDVKM. Trimming took 6 bases from V and 6 from J, leaving 21 bases between them. CDR3 sequence reads: CASRDPGRGLPQPQHF. In DNA, the CDR3 is TGTGCCAGCAGGGACCCCGGCAGGGGCCTGCCTCAGCCCCAGCATTTT.

This clone was seen only once. The V and J genes are TRBV7-8 and TRBJ1-2, with 9 bases that match TRBD1. This CDR3 spans 14 amino acids. The V gene's germline CDR1 is SGHVS and CDR2 FQNEAQ. Trimming cost V 1 base and J 7 bases; bases outside gene matches: 4. The CDR3, as DNA: TGTGCCAGCAGCTTAGGGACAGGGGCTTTTGGCTACACCTTC. It translates to CASSLGTGAFGYTF.

The chain is built from TRBV28 and TRBJ1-1; the match to TRBD1 covers 7 bases. The CDR3 has 12 residues. With V trimmed by 4 bases and J by 9 bases, 5 bases remained unmatched. The germline CDR1 and CDR2 sequences are MDHEN and SYDVKM. The CDR3: CASSYRGGQAFF. The CDR3 DNA reads as TGTGCCAGCAGTTACAGGGGAGGACAAGCTTTCTTT.

This clone appeared a few times. This rearrangement joins TRBV2 to TRBJ1-2; possible D gene TRBD1, 5 bases. There are 13 residues in the CDR3. The V and J ends lost 6 bases and 7 bases respectively, with 15 bases between them. Per germline, CDR1 SNHLY and CDR2 FYNNEI. CDR3 in DNA: TGTGCCAGCAGAGCTAGCGAGGGGCCTGGCTACACCTTC. Translating gives CASRASEGPGYTF.

The chain joins TRBV7-9 to TRBJ1-2, with a tentative D call TRBD1 (6 bases). The CDR3 totals 14 residues. V lost 4 bases to trimming and J lost 4 bases, with 13 bases between them. Germline V gives CDR1 SEHNR, CDR2 FQNEAQ (reference sequence). CDR3 nucleotide sequence: TGTGCCAGCAGCTCCGGACAGACTCTCTATGGCTACACCTTC. As protein: CASSSGQTLYGYTF.